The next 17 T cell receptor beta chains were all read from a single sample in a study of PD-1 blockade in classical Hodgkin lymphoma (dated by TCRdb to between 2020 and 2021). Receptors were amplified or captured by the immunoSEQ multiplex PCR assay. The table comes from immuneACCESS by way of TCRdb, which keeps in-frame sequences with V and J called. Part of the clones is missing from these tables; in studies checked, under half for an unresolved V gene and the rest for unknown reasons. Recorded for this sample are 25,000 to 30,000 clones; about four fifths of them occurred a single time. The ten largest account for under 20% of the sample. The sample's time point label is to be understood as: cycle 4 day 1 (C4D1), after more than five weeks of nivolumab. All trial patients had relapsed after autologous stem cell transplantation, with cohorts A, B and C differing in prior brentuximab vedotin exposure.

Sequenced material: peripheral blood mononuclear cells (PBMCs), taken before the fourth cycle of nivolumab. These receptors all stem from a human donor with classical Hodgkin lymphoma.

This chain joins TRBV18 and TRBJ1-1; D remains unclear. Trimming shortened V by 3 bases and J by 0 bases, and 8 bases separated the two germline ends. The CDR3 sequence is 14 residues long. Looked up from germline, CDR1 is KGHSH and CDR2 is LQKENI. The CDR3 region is CASSPPSVNTEAFF. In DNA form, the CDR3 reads TGTGCCAGCTCACCCCCTTCTGTGAACACTGAAGCTTTCTTT.

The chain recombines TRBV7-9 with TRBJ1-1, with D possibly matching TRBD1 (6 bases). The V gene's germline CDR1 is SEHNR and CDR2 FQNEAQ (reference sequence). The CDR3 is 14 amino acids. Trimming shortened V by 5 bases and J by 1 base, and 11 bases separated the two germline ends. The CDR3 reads CASSLRQANTEAFF. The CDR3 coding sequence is TGTGCCAGCAGCCTTCGACAGGCGAACACTGAAGCTTTCTTT.

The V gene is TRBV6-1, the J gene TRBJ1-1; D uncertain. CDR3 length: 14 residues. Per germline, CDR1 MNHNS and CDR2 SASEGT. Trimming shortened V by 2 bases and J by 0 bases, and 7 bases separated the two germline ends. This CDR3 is CASSEFTVNTEAFF. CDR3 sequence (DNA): TGTGCCAGCAGTGAATTTACAGTGAACACTGAAGCTTTCTTT.

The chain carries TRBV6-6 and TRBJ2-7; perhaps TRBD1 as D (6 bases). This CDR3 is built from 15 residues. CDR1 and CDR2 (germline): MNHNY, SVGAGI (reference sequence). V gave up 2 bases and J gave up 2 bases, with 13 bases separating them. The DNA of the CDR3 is TGTGCCAGCAGTTACCCACCCACAGGGCCCTACGAGCAGTACTTC. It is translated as CASSYPPTGPYEQYF.

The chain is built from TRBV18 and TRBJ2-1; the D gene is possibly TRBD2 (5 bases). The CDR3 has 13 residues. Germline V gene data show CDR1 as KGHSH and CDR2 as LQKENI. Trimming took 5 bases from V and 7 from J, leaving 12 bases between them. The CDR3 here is CASSSRGLNEQFF. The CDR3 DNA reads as TGTGCCAGCTCATCACGAGGGCTTAATGAGCAGTTCTTC.

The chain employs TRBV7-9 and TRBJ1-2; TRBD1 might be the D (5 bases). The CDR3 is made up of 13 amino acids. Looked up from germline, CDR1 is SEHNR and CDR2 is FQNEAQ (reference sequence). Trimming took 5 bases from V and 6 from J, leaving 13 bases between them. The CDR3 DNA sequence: TGTGCCAGCAGCCAAGACAGATCGGATGGCTACACCTTC. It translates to CASSQDRSDGYTF.

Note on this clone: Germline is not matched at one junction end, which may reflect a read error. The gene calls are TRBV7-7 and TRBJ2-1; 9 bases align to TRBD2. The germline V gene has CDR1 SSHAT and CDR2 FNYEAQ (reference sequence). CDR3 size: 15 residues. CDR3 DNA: TGTGCTAGCAGCCGTTCTGCGGGAGGGCCTAATGAGCAGTTCTTC. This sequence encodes CASSRSAGGPNEQFF.

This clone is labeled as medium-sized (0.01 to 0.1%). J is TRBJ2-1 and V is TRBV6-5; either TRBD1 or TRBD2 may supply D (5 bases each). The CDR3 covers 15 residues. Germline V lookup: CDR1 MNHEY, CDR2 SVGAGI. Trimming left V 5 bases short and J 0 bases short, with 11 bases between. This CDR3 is CASSRDQSSYNEQFF. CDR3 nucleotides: TGTGCCAGCAGTCGGGACCAAAGCTCCTACAATGAGCAGTTCTTC.

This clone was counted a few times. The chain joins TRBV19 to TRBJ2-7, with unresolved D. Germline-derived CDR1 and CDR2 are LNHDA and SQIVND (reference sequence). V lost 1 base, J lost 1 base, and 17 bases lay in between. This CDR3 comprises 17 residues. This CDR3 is CASSIGSSNGRSYEQYF. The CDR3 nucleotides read TGTGCCAGTAGTATAGGCTCCAGCAACGGTAGGTCCTACGAGCAGTACTTC.

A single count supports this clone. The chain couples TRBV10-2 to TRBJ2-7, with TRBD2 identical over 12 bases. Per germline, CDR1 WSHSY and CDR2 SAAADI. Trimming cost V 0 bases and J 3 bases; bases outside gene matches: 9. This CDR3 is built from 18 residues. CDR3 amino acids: CASSESKAGLAGFYEQYF. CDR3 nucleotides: TGCGCCAGCAGTGAGTCAAAGGCCGGACTAGCGGGATTCTACGAGCAGTACTTC.

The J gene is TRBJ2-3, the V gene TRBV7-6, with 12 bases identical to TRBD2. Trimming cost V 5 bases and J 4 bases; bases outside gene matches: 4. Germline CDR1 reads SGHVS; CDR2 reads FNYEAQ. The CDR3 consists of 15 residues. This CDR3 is CASSILAGGADTQYF. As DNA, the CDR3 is TGTGCCAGCAGCATACTAGCGGGAGGAGCAGATACGCAGTATTTT.

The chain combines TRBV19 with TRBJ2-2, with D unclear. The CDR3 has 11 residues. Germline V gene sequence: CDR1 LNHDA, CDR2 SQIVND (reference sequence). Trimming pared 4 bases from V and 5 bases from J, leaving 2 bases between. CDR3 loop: CASSRTGELFF. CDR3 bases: TGTGCCAGTAGTAGGACCGGGGAGCTGTTTTTT.

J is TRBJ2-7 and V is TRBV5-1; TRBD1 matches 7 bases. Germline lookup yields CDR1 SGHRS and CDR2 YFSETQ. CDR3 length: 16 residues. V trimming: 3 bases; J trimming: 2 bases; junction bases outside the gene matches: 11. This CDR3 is CASSSPSTGIPYEQYF. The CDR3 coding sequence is TGCGCCAGCAGCTCTCCTTCGACAGGGATCCCCTACGAGCAGTACTTC.

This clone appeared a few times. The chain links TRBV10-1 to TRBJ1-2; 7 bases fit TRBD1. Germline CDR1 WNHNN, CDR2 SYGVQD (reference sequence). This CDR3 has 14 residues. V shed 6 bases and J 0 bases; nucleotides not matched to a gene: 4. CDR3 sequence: CASRGQGANYGYTF. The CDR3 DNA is TGCGCCAGCAGAGGGCAGGGGGCTAACTATGGCTACACCTTC.

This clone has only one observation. The CDR3 loop reads CASNREVTYEQYF. The CDR3 DNA follows: TGTGCCAGCAACAGGGAGGTCACCTACGAGCAGTACTTC. The chain is built from TRBV6-1 and TRBJ2-7; perhaps D is TRBD1 or TRBD2 (6 bases each). Germline CDR1 and CDR2: MNHNS and SASEGT. Trimming pared 7 bases from V and 2 bases from J, leaving 12 bases between. The CDR3 is made up of 13 amino acids.

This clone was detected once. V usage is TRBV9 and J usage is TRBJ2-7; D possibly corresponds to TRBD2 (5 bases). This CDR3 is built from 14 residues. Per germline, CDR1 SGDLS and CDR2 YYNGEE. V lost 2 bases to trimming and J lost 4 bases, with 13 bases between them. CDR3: CASSVRTESYEQYF. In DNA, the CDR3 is TGTGCCAGCAGCGTCCGGACTGAAAGTTACGAGCAGTACTTC. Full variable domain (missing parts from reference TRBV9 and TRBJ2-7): DSGVTQTPKHLITATGQRVTLRCSPRSGDLSVYWYQQSLDQGLQFLIQYYNGEERAKGNILERFSAQQFPDLHSELNLSSLELGDSALYFCASSVRTESYEQYFGPGTRLTVT.

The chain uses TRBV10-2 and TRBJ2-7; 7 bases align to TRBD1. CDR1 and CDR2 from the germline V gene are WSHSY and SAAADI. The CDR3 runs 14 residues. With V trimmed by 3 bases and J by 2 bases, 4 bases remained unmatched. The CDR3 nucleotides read TGCGCCAGCAGTGACTGGACAGGCACCTACGAGCAGTACTTC. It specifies CASSDWTGTYEQYF.